This is a list of T cell receptor beta chains from one sample in a study of T cell responses to AZD1222 COVID-19 vaccine. Measured with immunoSEQ multiplex PCR; TCRdb has only the in-frame clones, and not every one. This table holds 130,000 to 150,000 clones, around 86% found once. Source: peripheral blood, taken on day 0 of MenACWY control vaccination. Receptor source: an adult in good health. Both conserved end residues are part of each CDR3. The D gene is left open where the match is weak. Size values are once, few and many counts, or a class for expanded clones, and some rows have none.

clone_size,j_call,d_call,v_call,cdr3_nt,cdr3_aa
.,TRBJ1-1,.,TRBV2,TGTGCCAGCAGTGAAGCGCTTAGGGGGACTGAAGCTTTCTTT,CASSEALRGTEAFF
once,TRBJ1-2,TRBD1,TRBV28,TGTGCCAGCAGTTTCGGGGACAGGTTCTACTATGGCTACACCTTC,CASSFGDRFYYGYTF
.,TRBJ2-7,.,TRBV18,TGTGCCAGCTCACCACTGGTGGGATACGAGCAGTACTTC,CASSPLVGYEQYF
.,TRBJ2-7,TRBD1,TRBV2,TGTGCCAGCAGGTGGACAGGAAGCTCCTACGAGCAGTACTTC,CASRWTGSSYEQYF
.,TRBJ1-5,.,TRBV18,TGTGCCAGCTCCCCAGATAGCAATCAGCCCCAGCATTTT,CASSPDSNQPQHF
once,TRBJ2-1,TRBD2,TRBV3-1/TRBV3-2,TGTGCCAGCAGCCTCCTAGCGGGGGGGCTTGTTGAGCAGTTCTTC,CASSLLAGGLVEQFF
.,TRBJ2-3,TRBD2,TRBV5-1,TGCGCCAGCAGCTTGCGGGCTAGCGGGGGGCGAACGCAGTATTTT,CASSLRASGGRTQYF
.,TRBJ2-5,TRBD2,TRBV14,TGTGCCAGCAGCCCCCCTAGACTAGCGGGGCAAGAGACCCAGTACTTC,CASSPPRLAGQETQYF
.,TRBJ2-5,TRBD1,TRBV15,TGTGCCACCAGTACAGGGGATTTGGAGACCCAGTACTTC,CATSTGDLETQYF
.,TRBJ1-4,.,TRBV19,TGTGCCAGTAGTATAGTGAAGGGGATCCAAGAAAAACTGTTTTTT,CASSIVKGIQEKLFF
.,TRBJ1-1,.,TRBV25-1,TGTGCCAGCAGTCCCAAGGCGTGGACTGAAGCTTTCTTT,CASSPKAWTEAFF
.,TRBJ1-1,TRBD1,TRBV15,TGTGCCACCAGCAGACCCGACAGGGTGAACACTGAAGCTTTCTTT,CATSRPDRVNTEAFF
.,TRBJ1-3,TRBD1,TRBV6-5,TGTGCCAGCAACTCAGGGGGAGCTGGAAACACCATATATTTT,CASNSGGAGNTIYF
.,TRBJ2-7,TRBD1,TRBV25-1,TGTGCCAGCAGTGAGCCGGGACAGGGGGTACGGGGCTACGAGCAGTACTTC,CASSEPGQGVRGYEQYF
few,TRBJ2-7,.,TRBV5-1,TGCGCCAGCAGCTTGAAAGCAGGGGATACCTACGAGCAGTACTTC,CASSLKAGDTYEQYF
.,TRBJ2-1,TRBD1,TRBV3-1/TRBV3-2,TGTGCCAGCAGTCGCGGACAGGGAGGTGAGCAGTTCTTC,CASSRGQGGEQFF
.,TRBJ1-5,TRBD1,TRBV10-2,TGCGCCAGCACCACCCACAGGGGGGGTTATCAGCCCCAGCATTTT,CASTTHRGGYQPQHF
.,TRBJ1-5,.,TRBV4-1,TGCGCCAGCAGCCTCCGGACAGACGGTCAGCCCCAGCATTTT,CASSLRTDGQPQHF
few,TRBJ1-6,.,TRBV6-5,TGTGCCACCTCGAGCATAGGACCGCTTAATTCACCCCTCCACTTT,CATSSIGPLNSPLHF
.,TRBJ2-6,.,TRBV4-1,TGCGCCAGCAGCCAAGCCCCATATCCTTACTCTGGGGCCAACGTCCTGACTTTC,CASSQAPYPYSGANVLTF
once,TRBJ1-4,.,TRBV7-9,TGTGCCAGCAGAGATAATGAAAAACTGTTTTTT,CASRDNEKLFF
.,TRBJ2-7,.,TRBV18,TGTGCCAGCTCACCGACGGGGGCGCTGGACGAGCAGTACTTC,CASSPTGALDEQYF
.,TRBJ2-1,TRBD2,TRBV4-1,TGCGCCAGCAGCCAAGTTTATACTAGCGGGGGATTATACAATGAGCAGTTCTTC,CASSQVYTSGGLYNEQFF
once,TRBJ2-3,.,TRBV2,TGTGCCAGCATTTACACAGATACGCAGTATTTT,CASIYTDTQYF
.,TRBJ2-5,TRBD1,TRBV18,TGTGCCAGCTCACTACAGGGGGGAGAGACCCAGTACTTC,CASSLQGGETQYF